The 23 T cell receptor beta chains listed next were all sequenced from one sample in a study of shared clonotypes between healthy human individuals. Terminally differentiated effector memory CD45RA+ cells were left out of the naive CD8 fraction, which was CD45RO-negative and positively selected for CCR7. Clones were read by immunoSEQ multiplex PCR, and TCRdb kept only the in-frame ones, dropping some. The data contain hundreds of thousands of clones, approximately 96% of them seen just once; the ten biggest clones take up around 0.1%. Material: naive CD8+ T cells sorted from blood. Receptor source: a woman under 40 in good health.

The rearrangement joins TRBV6-1 to TRBJ1-4; 9 nucleotides match TRBD1. This CDR3 is built from 16 residues. V shed 4 bases, J shed 6 bases, and the junction held 9 bases outside the gene matches. Germline V CDR1 and CDR2: MNHNS, SASEGT. The CDR3 DNA reads TGTGCCAGCAGTGGTCGGACAGGGGCCGAATATGAAAAACTGTTTTTT. Its protein is CASSGRTGAEYEKLFF.

The rearrangement links TRBV5-1 to TRBJ1-3; TRBD1 is a possible D gene (5 bases). V lost 4 bases and J 3 bases, leaving 11 bases between the germline ends. The CDR3 runs 14 residues. Germline V gene lookup returns CDR1 SGHRS and CDR2 YFSETQ. CDR3 in amino acids: CASSADTLGNTIYF. DNA of the CDR3: TGCGCCAGCAGCGCGGACACTCTTGGAAACACCATATATTTT.

This clone was recorded only once. The chain uses TRBV7-8 and TRBJ2-2; D gene uncertain. Germline CDR1 reads SGHVS; CDR2 reads FQNEAQ. V was cut by 1 base and J by 7 bases, with 13 bases left in between. This CDR3 is built from 15 residues. CDR3 residues: CASSLEYRKGGELFF. DNA of the CDR3: TGTGCCAGCAGCTTAGAGTATAGAAAGGGCGGGGAGCTGTTTTTT. Filled out from reference TRBV7-8 and TRBJ2-2, the complete variable domain reads GAGVSQSPRYKVAKRGQDVALRCDPISGHVSLFWYQQALGQGPEFLTYFQNEAQLDKSGLPSDRFFAERPEGSVSTLKIQRTQQEDSAVYLCASSLEYRKGGELFFGEGSRLTVL.

The chain uses TRBV27 and TRBJ2-7, with 8 bases aligning to TRBD2. The CDR3 totals 15 residues. The junction had 7 bases not matched to a gene; V was cut back by 5 bases and J by 1 base. CDR1 and CDR2 from the germline V gene are MNHEY and SMNVEV (reference sequence). CDR3 in amino acids: CASSPRAGASYEQYF. In DNA form, the CDR3 reads TGTGCCAGCAGTCCTCGAGCGGGAGCTTCCTACGAGCAGTACTTC.

V gene TRBV19 combines with J gene TRBJ1-1; D is uncertain. CDR3 length equals 14 residues. CDR1 and CDR2 from the germline V gene are LNHDA and SQIVND (reference sequence). V dropped 5 bases and J dropped 11 bases, with 21 bases sitting between them. DNA of the CDR3: TGTGCCAGTAGTTTGTGGAGCTCGTCCATGGGGGCTTTCTTT. Its protein is CASSLWSSSMGAFF.

This chain joins TRBV25-1 and TRBJ2-7; TRBD1 is a possible D gene (5 bases). The ends were cut back, 2 bases at V and 2 bases at J, with 7 bases in the middle. Germline CDR1 MGHDK, CDR2 SYGVNS. CDR3 length: 13 residues. The CDR3 sequence: CASSEGAPYEQYF. The DNA for the CDR3 is TGTGCCAGCAGTGAAGGGGCCCCCTACGAGCAGTACTTC.

J is TRBJ2-7 and V is TRBV6-5; a weak D match, TRBD2 (5 bases). Germline CDR1 MNHEY, CDR2 SVGAGI. Trimming took off 6 bases at V and 6 bases at J, with 15 bases between the two ends. The CDR3 totals 13 residues. In nucleotides, the CDR3 is TGTGCCAGCAGCCCTACCACTAGTCGCGAGCAGTACTTC. This sequence encodes CASSPTTSREQYF.

The rearrangement uses TRBV4-1 and TRBJ1-3, with 8 positions matching TRBD1. The CDR3 sequence is 16 residues long. Germline V gene sequence: CDR1 MGHRA, CDR2 YSYEKL. V gave up 0 bases and J gave up 5 bases; unmatched junction bases: 6. The CDR3 loop is CASSQDGAGGRNTIYF. Here the CDR3 DNA reads TGCGCCAGCAGCCAAGATGGGGCAGGGGGCCGAAACACCATATATTTT.

V and J are TRBV18 and TRBJ2-5; tentative D call: TRBD1 (6 bases). The CDR3 loop spans 18 amino acids. The V gene's germline CDR1 is KGHSH and CDR2 LQKENI. V lost 0 bases to trimming and J lost 1 base, with 18 bases between them. CDR3: CASSPPPLNTGTQETQYF. DNA of the CDR3: TGTGCCAGCTCACCACCCCCCCTAAATACAGGGACCCAAGAGACCCAGTACTTC.

The rearrangement links TRBV27 to TRBJ2-1, with a weak D call TRBD1 (5 bases). V was trimmed by 4 bases and J by 9 bases, leaving 13 bases between them. Germline CDR1 is MNHEY and CDR2 is SMNVEV (reference sequence). The CDR3 spans 13 residues. DNA of the CDR3: TGTGCCAGCAGTTGGGAACAGGTTGGTGAGCAGTTCTTC. It codes for CASSWEQVGEQFF.

The J gene is TRBJ2-5, the V gene TRBV28, with TRBD2 matching 10 bases. V lost 5 bases and J lost 4; bases outside the gene matches: 4. The CDR3 sequence is 14 residues long. Germline CDR1 and CDR2: MDHEN and SYDVKM. The CDR3 reads CASSNRLAGETQYF. DNA of the CDR3: TGTGCCAGCAGTAACCGACTAGCGGGAGAGACCCAGTACTTC.

Note on this clone: The same CDR3 is also encoded by other DNA sequences in this sample. The V call is TRBV5-6, the J call TRBJ2-2; D call uncertain. The germline V gene encodes CDR1 SGHDT and CDR2 YYEEEE. With 0 bases removed from V and 7 bases from J, the gap between germline ends came to 4 bases. CDR3 length equals 12 residues. CDR3 nucleotides: TGTGCCAGCAGCTTGGGGGTCGGGGAGCTGTTTTTT. This translates into CASSLGVGELFF.

The rearrangement links TRBV18 to TRBJ2-7, with D unclear. The CDR3 extends over 13 amino acids. Germline V lookup: CDR1 KGHSH, CDR2 LQKENI. V was pared by 0 bases and J by 4 bases, with 7 bases between. Here the CDR3 reads CASSPPDRYEQYF. DNA for the CDR3: TGTGCCAGCTCACCACCGGACCGATACGAGCAGTACTTC.

With regard to this clone: Other DNA sequences in this specimen translate into the identical CDR3. The V and J genes are TRBV19 and TRBJ2-1; D call uncertain. The germline V gene has CDR1 LNHDA and CDR2 SQIVND (reference sequence). CDR3 size: 15 residues. Between the trimmed V and J ends, which lost 3 bases and 0 bases, there was a span of 9 bases. The CDR3 bases are TGTGCCAGTAGTATGGGCGGAAGCTCCTACAATGAGCAGTTCTTC. It is translated as CASSMGGSSYNEQFF.

The chain has TRBV2 and TRBJ2-5, with D perhaps TRBD2 (5 bases). Trimming pared 1 base from V and 5 bases from J, leaving 11 bases between. The germline V gene encodes CDR1 SNHLY and CDR2 FYNNEI. The length of the CDR3 is 14 residues. The CDR3 DNA reads as TGTGCCAGCAGTGAAGACGGGCCGGGGGAGACCCAGTACTTC. It codes for CASSEDGPGETQYF.

The V call is TRBV5-4, the J call TRBJ2-1; 7 nucleotides agree with TRBD2. The V gene's germline CDR1 is SGHNT and CDR2 YYREEE (reference sequence). The CDR3 length is 16 residues. V lost 4 bases, J lost 3 bases, and 10 bases stayed unmatched. The CDR3 nucleotides read TGTGCCAGCAGCGGCGGAAGAGGGACTATCTACAATGAGCAGTTCTTC. It encodes CASSGGRGTIYNEQFF.

CDR3 nucleotides: TGTGCCAGCAGTTTTGGCGAAGACTCCGCAGATACGCAGTATTTT. Its translation: CASSFGEDSADTQYF. This chain joins TRBV28 and TRBJ2-3; D is uncertain. The CDR3 length is 15 residues. V lost 3 bases and J lost 4, with 14 bases in between. Germline-derived CDR1 and CDR2 are MDHEN and SYDVKM. Based on the CDR3 plus reference TRBV28 and TRBJ2-3, the full variable domain is DVKVTQSSRYLVKRTGEKVFLECVQDMDHENMFWYRQDPGLGLRLIYFSYDVKMKEKGDIPEGYSVSREKKERFSLILESASTNQTSMYLCASSFGEDSADTQYFGPGTRLTVL.

This clone appeared once. The chain employs TRBV2 and TRBJ1-1; D remains ambiguous. Germline lookup yields CDR1 SNHLY and CDR2 FYNNEI. Trimming stripped 8 bases from V and 6 bases from J, with 7 bases between. The CDR3 is 10 amino acids. The CDR3 spells CASSLSEAFF. The CDR3 DNA reads TGTGCCAGCTCGCTCTCTGAAGCTTTCTTT.

This clone was detected once. The rearrangement links TRBV4-1 to TRBJ2-1, with 15 bases fitting TRBD2. Germline V lookup: CDR1 MGHRA, CDR2 YSYEKL. The V segment lost 10 bases and the J segment 9 bases; nucleotides outside the gene matches: 7. This CDR3 spans 14 amino acids. The CDR3 sequence is CATGTSGRPVEQFF. CDR3 DNA sequence: TGCGCCACCGGGACTAGCGGGAGGCCTGTTGAGCAGTTCTTC.

The chain recombines TRBV6-5 with TRBJ2-1, with D hard to call. V was cut by 2 bases and J by 10 bases, with 9 bases left in between. Germline lookup yields CDR1 MNHEY and CDR2 SVGAGI. The CDR3 runs to 12 residues. CDR3 DNA sequence: TGTGCCAGCAGTTACCTAGGTACCGAGCAGTTCTTC. Amino acid sequence: CASSYLGTEQFF.

The genes are TRBV5-1 and TRBJ2-7, with D tentatively TRBD1 (6 bases). From germline, CDR1 is SGHRS and CDR2 YFSETQ. This CDR3 spans 14 amino acids. V was cut by 3 bases and J by 2 bases, with 12 bases left in between. The CDR3, as DNA: TGCGCCAGCAGCTGGACCACAGGGCCCTACGAGCAGTACTTC. It translates to CASSWTTGPYEQYF.

V gene TRBV7-9 combines with J gene TRBJ2-7, with 9 positions matching TRBD2. Germline V lookup: CDR1 SEHNR, CDR2 FQNEAQ (reference sequence). This CDR3 comprises 16 residues. V was pared by 1 base and J by 1 base, with 5 bases of the junction left unmatched. This CDR3 reads CASSLDWSGRSYEQYF. The CDR3 DNA sequence: TGTGCCAGCAGCTTAGACTGGAGCGGGAGGTCCTACGAGCAGTACTTC.

The chain carries TRBV19 and TRBJ2-7; a weak D match, TRBD1 (5 bases). In germline, CDR1 is LNHDA, CDR2 SQIVND (reference sequence). The CDR3 length is 14 residues. Trimming cost V 4 bases and J 3 bases, with 13 bases left between them. CDR3 DNA: TGTGCCAGTAGTAGCGCAGGACATAACTACGAGCAGTACTTC. Residues: CASSSAGHNYEQYF.